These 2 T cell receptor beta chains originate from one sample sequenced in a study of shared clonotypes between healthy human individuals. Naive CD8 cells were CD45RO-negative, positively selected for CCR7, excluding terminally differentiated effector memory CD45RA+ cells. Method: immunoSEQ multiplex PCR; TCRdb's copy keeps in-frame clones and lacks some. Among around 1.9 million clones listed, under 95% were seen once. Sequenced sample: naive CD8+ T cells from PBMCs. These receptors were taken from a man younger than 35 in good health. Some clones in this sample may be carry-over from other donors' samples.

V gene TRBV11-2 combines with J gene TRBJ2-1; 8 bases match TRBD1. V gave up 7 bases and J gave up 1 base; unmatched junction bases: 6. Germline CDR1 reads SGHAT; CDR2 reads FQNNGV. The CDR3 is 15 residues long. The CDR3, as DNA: TGTGCCAGCACCACCGGACAGGGATCCTACAATGAGCAGTTCTTC. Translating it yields CASTTGQGSYNEQFF.

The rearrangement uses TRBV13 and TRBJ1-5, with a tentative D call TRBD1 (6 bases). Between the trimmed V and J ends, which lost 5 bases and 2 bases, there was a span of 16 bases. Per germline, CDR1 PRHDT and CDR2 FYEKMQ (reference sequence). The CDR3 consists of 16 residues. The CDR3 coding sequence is TGTGCCAGCAGCCGAAAAAACAGGGAGGGCAATCAGCCCCAGCATTTT. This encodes CASSRKNREGNQPQHF.